This T cell receptor (beta chain) is drawn from a study of CD4 T cells in relation to SARS-CoV-2 and coronaviruses. Findings and limits, study-wide: Each donor contributed either pre-pandemic or post-infection samples, not both.

The data were produced by immunoSEQ multiplex PCR, yet TCRdb's version contains in-frame clones alone and is incomplete. The profile covers about 18,000 clones, with roughly 80% appearing a single time and under 35% taken by the ten largest. This clone has more than one count but fewer than ten. Its cognate antigen is unknown. The CDR3 contains 13 residues. V was trimmed by 7 bases and J by 2 bases, leaving 11 bases between them. The germline gives CDR1 MNHEY, CDR2 SVGAGI. Unexposed donor CD4+ T cells date from about 2011-2018, before the COVID-19 pandemic. CD4+ T cells were isolated from the cells after 10 days of culture.

The sample consisted of CD4+ T cells from PBMCs, cultured in vitro. The V gene is TRBV6-5, the J gene TRBJ1-2, with D unresolved. The origin of this receptor is a human donor in good health. This CDR3 is CASKEVSNYGYTF. The CDR3 bases are TGTGCCAGCAAAGAGGTCAGCAACTATGGCTACACCTTC.